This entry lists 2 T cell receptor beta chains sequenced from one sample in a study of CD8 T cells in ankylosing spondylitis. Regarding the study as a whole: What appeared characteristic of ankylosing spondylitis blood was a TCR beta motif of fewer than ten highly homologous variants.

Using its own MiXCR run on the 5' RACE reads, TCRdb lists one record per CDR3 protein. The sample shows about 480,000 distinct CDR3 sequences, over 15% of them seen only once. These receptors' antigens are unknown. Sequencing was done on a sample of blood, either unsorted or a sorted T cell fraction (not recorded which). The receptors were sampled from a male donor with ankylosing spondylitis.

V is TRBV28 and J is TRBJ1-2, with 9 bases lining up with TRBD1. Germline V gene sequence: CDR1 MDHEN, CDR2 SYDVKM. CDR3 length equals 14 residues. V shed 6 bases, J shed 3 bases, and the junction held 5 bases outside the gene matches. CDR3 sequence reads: CASRLQGADYGYTF. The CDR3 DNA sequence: TGTGCCAGCAGGCTACAGGGGGCGGACTATGGCTACACCTTC.

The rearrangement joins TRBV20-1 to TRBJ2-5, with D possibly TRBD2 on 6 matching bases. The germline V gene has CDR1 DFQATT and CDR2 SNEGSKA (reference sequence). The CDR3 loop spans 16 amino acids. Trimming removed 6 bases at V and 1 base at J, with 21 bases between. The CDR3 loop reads CSARNPLLAPQETQYF. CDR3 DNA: TGCAGTGCCAGAAACCCTCTGCTAGCGCCCCAAGAGACCCAGTACTTC.